This T cell receptor (beta chain) appears in the sequencing data of a study of OX40 agonist ivuxolimab in advanced cancers. The CDR3 contains 18 residues. V lost 9 bases, J lost 0 bases, and 12 bases stayed unmatched. The germline V gene has CDR1 SNHLY and CDR2 FYNNEI. TCRdb's table, derived via immunoSEQ multiplex PCR, lists solely in-frame clones and lacks some. The sample holds about 100,000 clones, 80% to 90% seen once. In the case of this clone: The antigen remains undetermined.

Study outcomes and limitations: At 0.1 to 3.0 mg/kg, CD4+ and CD8+ blood T cells expanded clonally by week 6. Fewer expanded clones were found on average in CD4+ than in CD8+ T cells.

This sample comprised CD4+ or CD8+ T cells sorted from blood, obtained in a trial of the OX40 agonist ivuxolimab. The chain uses TRBV2 and TRBJ1-5, with 12 nucleotides matching TRBD1. This TCR came from an adult with an advanced solid tumor such as melanoma, head and neck, liver or kidney cancer. Here the CDR3 reads CASSPGQGAVYSNQPQHF. The CDR3 DNA is TGTGCCAGTTCTCCGGGACAGGGGGCGGTTTATAGCAATCAGCCCCAGCATTTT.